Listed below are T cell receptor beta chains from one sample, sequenced in a study of blood T cell repertoires in COVID-19. Method: immunoSEQ multiplex PCR; TCRdb's copy keeps in-frame clones and lacks some. This table holds fewer than 350,000 clones, approximately 86% found once. What was sequenced was peripheral blood. Every receptor here comes from a woman aged 25-40 years who had recovered from COVID-19. Both conserved end residues are part of each CDR3. A D gene is named only where the DNA matches it firmly. Not all rows give a size; the values are once, few, many and, for expanded clones, a class.

j_call d_call v_call clone_size cdr3_aa cdr3_nt
TRBJ2-7 TRBD1 TRBV29-1 - CSVGQNGLEQYF TGCAGCGTGGGACAGAATGGGCTAGAGCAGTACTTC
TRBJ2-1 TRBD2 TRBV11-2 - CASSLVVGGAGVPYNEQFF TGTGCCAGCAGCTTAGTGGTTGGCGGAGCGGGAGTCCCCTACAATGAGCAGTTCTTC
TRBJ1-1 - TRBV5-4 - CASSLDLGGANTEAFF TGTGCCAGCAGCTTGGACCTAGGGGGGGCGAACACTGAAGCTTTCTTT
TRBJ2-3 TRBD1 TRBV13 - CASSPFDRASTDTQYF TGTGCCAGCAGCCCCTTTGACAGGGCTAGCACAGATACGCAGTATTTT
TRBJ1-5 - TRBV19 - CASSIVSQSNQPQHF TGTGCCAGTAGTATAGTCAGTCAATCAAATCAGCCCCAGCATTTT
TRBJ2-5 TRBD1 TRBV5-3 few CARSIDRGGETQYF TGTGCCAGAAGCATCGACAGGGGAGGTGAGACCCAGTACTTC
TRBJ1-1 - TRBV6-5 - CASMTYDTTEAFF TGTGCCAGCATGACCTACGACACCACTGAAGCTTTCTTT
TRBJ2-2 TRBD1 TRBV11-2 - CASSPGTANTGELFF TGTGCCAGCAGCCCAGGGACAGCGAACACCGGGGAGCTGTTTTTT
TRBJ2-7 TRBD1 TRBV27 - CASSFTGVSYEQYF TGTGCCAGCAGTTTCACAGGGGTGTCCTACGAGCAGTACTTC
TRBJ2-5 - TRBV4-2 once CASSLEPGQPGETQYF TGTGCCAGCAGCCTCGAACCAGGACAACCAGGAGAGACCCAGTACTTC
TRBJ1-4 - TRBV5-8 - CASSLESGTTNEKLFF TGTGCCAGCAGCTTGGAATCGGGAACAACTAATGAAAAACTGTTTTTT
TRBJ2-7 - TRBV28 - CASSWRQVHEQYF TGTGCCAGCAGTTGGCGACAGGTCCACGAGCAGTACTTC
TRBJ2-7 TRBD1 TRBV11-2 - CASGIGTASYYEQYF TGTGCCAGCGGAATAGGGACAGCCAGTTACTACGAGCAGTACTTC
TRBJ1-1 - TRBV19 - CASRLGGSAEAFF TGTGCCAGTAGACTCGGGGGGAGCGCTGAAGCTTTCTTT
TRBJ2-1 TRBD2 TRBV19 - CASSPTDGGLAGVGDNEQFF TGTGCCAGTAGTCCAACGGACGGAGGACTAGCGGGAGTTGGGGACAATGAGCAGTTCTTC
TRBJ1-4 - TRBV5-1 - CASSSQAGFNEKLFF TGCGCCAGCAGCTCCCAAGCAGGCTTTAACGAAAAACTGTTTTTT
TRBJ1-1 TRBD1 TRBV4-2 - CASSRSTGAYTEAFF TGTGCCAGCAGCCGATCAACAGGGGCGTACACTGAAGCTTTCTTT
TRBJ2-1 TRBD2 TRBV3-1/TRBV3-2 - CASSQRSGGFYNEQFF TGTGCCAGCAGCCAGCGGAGCGGGGGGTTCTACAATGAGCAGTTCTTC
TRBJ1-1 - TRBV3-1/TRBV3-2 - CASSPFTRNTEAFF TGTGCCAGCAGCCCATTTACAAGGAACACTGAAGCTTTCTTT
TRBJ1-5 - TRBV6-6 - CASSYRRGYQPQHF TGTGCCAGCAGTTACCGGAGGGGATATCAGCCCCAGCATTTT
TRBJ2-3 TRBD2 TRBV2 - CASSDGTSGGLSTDTQYF TGTGCCAGCAGTGACGGAACTAGCGGGGGCCTTAGCACAGATACGCAGTATTTT
TRBJ1-5 - TRBV20-1 - CSAGGGGAQHF TGCAGTGCCGGCGGCGGTGGAGCCCAGCATTTT
TRBJ1-3 - TRBV12-5 - CASGFSGAGGNTIYF TGTGCTAGTGGTTTCTCCGGCGCGGGAGGAAACACCATATATTTT
TRBJ2-7 - TRBV15 - CATSRDLRQEYEQYF TGTGCCACCAGCAGAGATCTGAGACAGGAATACGAGCAGTACTTC
TRBJ2-7 - TRBV18 - CASSQGQTYEQYF TGTGCCAGCTCCCAAGGACAGACCTACGAGCAGTACTTC
TRBJ2-7 - TRBV27 - CATSRGSYYEQYF TGTGCCACCTCACGGGGTAGTTACTACGAGCAGTACTTC
TRBJ1-2 - TRBV7-2 - CASSFGNRDYGYTF TGTGCCAGCAGCTTCGGCAACAGGGACTATGGCTACACCTTC
TRBJ1-3 TRBD1 TRBV19 once CASVQGAGGNTIYF TGTGCCAGTGTGCAGGGGGCTGGAGGAAACACCATATATTTT
TRBJ1-4 - TRBV20-1 - CSARAKEKLFF TGCAGTGCTAGAGCAAAAGAAAAACTGTTTTTT
TRBJ1-1 TRBD1 TRBV27 - CASSLSMAGGRAFF TGTGCCAGCAGTTTATCGATGGCAGGGGGAAGGGCTTTCTTT
TRBJ1-5 - TRBV5-6 - CASSPFGGRGNQPQHF TGTGCCAGCAGCCCGTTCGGGGGTCGAGGCAATCAGCCCCAGCATTTT
TRBJ2-3 - TRBV7-9 - CASSLGAGLGVTDTQYF TGTGCCAGCAGCTTAGGGGCAGGGCTTGGAGTCACAGATACGCAGTATTTT
TRBJ1-4 TRBD1 TRBV2 - CASNTDRNDEKLFF TGTGCCAGCAACACGGACAGGAACGATGAAAAACTGTTTTTT
TRBJ2-1 TRBD2 TRBV4-2 - CASSQEQLGLADNEQFF TGTGCCAGCAGCCAAGAGCAACTAGGACTAGCGGACAATGAGCAGTTCTTC
TRBJ1-1 - TRBV6-2/TRBV6-3 - CASSYSGITPNTEAFF TGTGCCAGCAGTTACTCCGGGATCACGCCTAACACTGAAGCTTTCTTT